The next 12 T cell receptor beta chains were all read from a single sample in a study of T cell responses to AZD1222 COVID-19 vaccine. Measured with immunoSEQ multiplex PCR; TCRdb has only the in-frame clones, and not every one. The sample lists roughly 200,000 clones; about 93% were seen once. The starting material was peripheral blood, obtained 28 days after the second dose of the MenACWY control vaccine. Source of these receptors: an adult who received the MenACWY meningococcal vaccine as a control.

The chain couples TRBV10-1 to TRBJ1-2; D possibly corresponds to TRBD1 (6 bases). This CDR3 comprises 10 residues. Trimming left V 9 bases short and J 5 bases short, with 7 bases between. Germline assignment: CDR1 WNHNN and CDR2 SYGVQD (reference sequence). The CDR3 spells CARDRYGYTF. The DNA of the CDR3 is TGCGCCAGAGACAGGTATGGCTACACCTTC.

The CDR3 nucleotides read TGTGCCTCGGGGGAACTTTATGGCTACACCTTC. It yields the protein CASGELYGYTF. The V call is TRBV30, the J call TRBJ1-2; D is possibly TRBD1 (5 bases). Germline-derived CDR1 and CDR2 are GTSNPN and SVGIG (reference sequence). The CDR3 is 11 residues long. Deletions cut 7 bases from V and 5 bases from J, with 11 bases between.

The rearrangement joins TRBV12-3 or TRBV12-4 to TRBJ2-2; the D is unclear. This CDR3 has 11 residues. Trimming removed 7 bases at V and 8 bases at J, with 8 bases between. The CDR3 sequence: CASTSEGELFF. The CDR3 DNA reads TGTGCCAGCACTTCAGAGGGGGAGCTGTTTTTT.

The chain links TRBV10-2 to TRBJ1-2; D gene uncertain. The germline V and J ends were trimmed by 7 bases and 0 bases, with 9 bases remaining between them. The CDR3 is made up of 13 amino acids. Germline CDR1 reads WSHSY; CDR2 reads SAAADI. The CDR3 here is CASMRQTNYGYTF. CDR3 sequence (DNA): TGCGCCAGCATGAGGCAGACTAACTATGGCTACACCTTC.

This chain joins TRBV30 and TRBJ1-4, with D maybe TRBD1 (5 bases). With 1 base removed from V and 3 bases from J, the gap between germline ends came to 15 bases. CDR1 is GTSNPN and CDR2 is SVGIG in the germline V gene (reference sequence). The CDR3 length is 16 residues. In DNA, the CDR3 is TGTGCCTGGAGTGGTTTAGGCCGGGGCTCTAATGAAAAACTGTTTTTT. This codes for CAWSGLGRGSNEKLFF.

This chain connects TRBV10-1 to TRBJ2-7, with 7 bases fitting TRBD2. In germline, CDR1 is WNHNN, CDR2 SYGVQD (reference sequence). With V trimmed by 3 bases and J by 2 bases, 7 bases remained unmatched. The CDR3 is 15 amino acids. CDR3 region: CASSEPAGPTYEQYF. The CDR3 DNA follows: TGCGCCAGCAGTGAACCAGCGGGACCCACCTACGAGCAGTACTTC.

The gene calls are TRBV5-1 and TRBJ2-2; D uncertain. The CDR3 is 16 amino acids. The ends were cut back, 3 bases at V and 2 bases at J, with 14 bases in the middle. The germline CDR1 and CDR2 sequences are SGHRS and YFSETQ. For the CDR3, the DNA is TGCGCCAGCAGCTCTGGTTCGCTGATAAACACCGGGGAGCTGTTTTTT. Encoded protein: CASSSGSLINTGELFF.

The chain has TRBV12-3 or TRBV12-4 and TRBJ2-3; TRBD2 might be the D (5 bases). The CDR3 has 13 residues. Deletions cut 6 bases from V and 6 bases from J, with 13 bases between. CDR3 protein: CASSRAGVDTQYF. CDR3 bases: TGTGCCAGCAGCCGAGCCGGGGTTGATACGCAGTATTTT.

The chain is built from TRBV5-4 and TRBJ2-7, with no clear D. This CDR3 is built from 14 residues. With 6 bases removed from V and 0 bases from J, the gap between germline ends came to 13 bases. The V gene's germline CDR1 is SGHNT and CDR2 YYREEE (reference sequence). The CDR3 region has the DNA TGTGCCAGCACCCCAACCCAGAGCTCCTACGAGCAGTACTTC. The encoded protein is CASTPTQSSYEQYF. Full variable domain (outside the CDR3, taken from reference TRBV5-4 and TRBJ2-7): ETGVTQSPTHLIKTRGQQVTLRCSSQSGHNTVSWYQQALGQGPQFIFQYYREEENGRGNFPPRFSGLQFPNYSSELNVNALELDDSALYLCASTPTQSSYEQYFGPGTRLTVT.

The chain uses TRBV5-3 and TRBJ1-2; no definite D call. TRBV5-3 is assigned to the ORF class and has an uncertain function. The CDR3 is 17 residues long. The V gene lost 2 bases and the J gene lost 3 bases, with 20 bases spanning the gap. The CDR3: CARSFETLAEAYYGYTF. CDR3 nucleotides: TGTGCCAGAAGCTTTGAGACCCTAGCAGAGGCTTACTATGGCTACACCTTC.

This chain uses TRBV3-1 (or the pseudogene TRBV3-2) with TRBJ1-6; D is unclear. V was shortened by 6 bases and J by 10 bases, with 10 bases between the two germline ends. The CDR3 has 12 amino acids. Germline CDR1 LGHDT, CDR2 YNNKEL (reference sequence). This CDR3 is CASRDPRSPLHF. The CDR3 region has the DNA TGTGCCAGCAGGGACCCGAGGTCACCCCTCCACTTT.

This chain joins TRBV7-2 and TRBJ2-7; 10 nucleotides align to TRBD2. Losses at the gene ends were 4 bases for V and 7 bases for J; bases not matched to a gene: 7. CDR1 and CDR2 from the germline V gene are SGHTA and FQGNSA. This CDR3 has 14 amino acids. The CDR3, as DNA: TGTGCCAGCAGCTACCGGCTAGCGGGGGTAGAGCAGTACTTC. Translated: CASSYRLAGVEQYF.